One sample yielded the 12 T cell receptor beta chains listed below, sequenced in a study of T cell repertoires in cytomegalovirus infection. TCRdb reprocessed the reads via MiXCR and lists one record per CDR3 protein. The data hold around 550,000 distinct CDR3 sequences, with approximately 25% observed a single time. Sequenced: PBMCs. These receptors all stem from a human donor in good health (CMV status not recorded). Some clones in this sample may be carry-over from other donors' samples.

This clonotype was found many times. This chain joins TRBV7-8 and TRBJ1-1; D uncertain. CDR1 SGHVS and CDR2 FQNEAQ come from the germline V gene. V lost 1 base to trimming and J lost 3 bases, with 9 bases between them. CDR3 length: 14 residues. For the CDR3, the DNA is TGTGCCAGCAGCTTAGAAAGGGTTGACACTGAAGCTTTCTTT. Amino acid sequence: CASSLERVDTEAFF.

This clonotype occurred a few times. The V call is TRBV20-1, the J call TRBJ2-7; D is unresolved. The CDR3 is 13 residues long. Trimming took 5 bases from V and 6 from J, leaving 17 bases between them. Germline CDR1 DFQATT, CDR2 SNEGSKA (reference sequence). The CDR3 is CSASPSQWVEQYF. CDR3 DNA sequence: TGCAGTGCTTCCCCGAGCCAGTGGGTCGAGCAGTACTTC.

This clonotype turned up a few times. The chain uses TRBV4-3 and TRBJ2-1; 12 bases fit TRBD2. The V gene end was trimmed by 11 bases and the J gene end by 10 bases; junction bases not matched to a gene: 21. The CDR3 is 17 amino acids. Germline V gene lookup returns CDR1 LGHNA and CDR2 YSLEER. The DNA of the CDR3 is TGCGCCTTTTTTGGGATTGACGCCGGGACTAGCGGGTTCGAGCAGTTCTTC. The encoded protein is CAFFGIDAGTSGFEQFF.

The table lists this clonotype with a few counts. The V and J genes are TRBV7-8 and TRBJ2-7; 11 bases are shared with TRBD2. CDR3 length: 15 amino acids. Germline loops: CDR1 SGHVS, CDR2 FQNEAQ. Trimming removed 5 bases from V and 6 bases from J; junction bases left unmatched: 9. As DNA, the CDR3 is TGTGCCAGCAGCCTGACTAGCGGGATTCGCGGCGAGCAGTACTTC. Translating gives CASSLTSGIRGEQYF.

Written as DNA, the CDR3 is TGTGCCAGCAGCCAAGATGCGATCTCCTACAATGAGCAGTTCTTC. It encodes CASSQDAISYNEQFF. The chain carries TRBV3-1 and TRBJ2-1; D is unclear. V lost 0 bases and J lost 0, with 6 bases in between. This CDR3 comprises 15 residues. CDR1 is LGHDT, CDR2 YNNKEL, per germline (reference sequence).

V usage is TRBV7-9 and J usage is TRBJ2-5; 13 bases agree with TRBD2. Losses at the gene ends were 5 bases for V and 5 bases for J; bases not matched to a gene: 5. Germline CDR1 is SEHNR and CDR2 is FQNEAQ (reference sequence). The CDR3 runs 15 residues. Here the CDR3 DNA reads TGTGCCAGCAGCCCTGGGACTAGCGGGAAGGAGACCCAGTACTTC. It codes for CASSPGTSGKETQYF.

This clonotype was counted a few times. This chain connects TRBV4-1 to TRBJ2-1; D is perhaps TRBD2 (5 bases). Trimming shortened V by 4 bases and J by 8 bases, and 12 bases separated the two germline ends. The CDR3 runs to 13 residues. The germline gives CDR1 MGHRA, CDR2 YSYEKL. The CDR3 protein is CASSLQSGYEQFF. CDR3 in DNA: TGCGCCAGCAGCCTTCAGTCGGGGTATGAGCAGTTCTTC.

The J gene is TRBJ2-1, the V gene TRBV10-2; maybe TRBD1 (7 bases). This CDR3 is 14 amino acids long. With 8 bases removed from V and 4 bases from J, the gap between germline ends came to 15 bases. Germline V gene data show CDR1 as WSHSY and CDR2 as SAAADI. CDR3 sequence: CASEGQGGYNEQFF. The CDR3 nucleotides are TGCGCCAGCGAGGGTCAGGGGGGATACAATGAGCAGTTCTTC.

V usage is TRBV12-3 or TRBV12-4 and J usage is TRBJ1-5; 10 bases match TRBD1. Losses at the gene ends were 3 bases for V and 5 bases for J; bases not matched to a gene: 7. There are 16 residues in the CDR3. This CDR3 reads CASSFTSGQGYQPQHF. In nucleotides, the CDR3 is TGTGCCAGCAGTTTCACATCGGGACAGGGGTATCAGCCCCAGCATTTT.

This clonotype was counted ten times or more. V and J are TRBV7-2 and TRBJ2-1; 12 nucleotides agree with TRBD2. The CDR3 covers 17 residues. J was trimmed by 9 bases and V by 5 bases; bases with no gene match: 14. Germline lookup yields CDR1 SGHTA and CDR2 FQGNSA. As DNA, the CDR3 is TGTGCCAGCAGCCTCGCTAGCGGGAGGGCCTTACCGGCTGAGCAGTTCTTC. The encoded protein is CASSLASGRALPAEQFF.

This clonotype was counted a few times. The J gene is TRBJ1-3, the V gene TRBV20-1, with D perhaps TRBD1 (5 bases). V lost 0 bases and J 0 bases, leaving 6 bases between the germline ends. CDR1 DFQATT and CDR2 SNEGSKA come from the germline V gene (reference sequence). The CDR3 consists of 14 residues. The DNA of the CDR3 is TGCAGTGCTAGAGATGGGGGCTCTGGAAACACCATATATTTT. It specifies CSARDGGSGNTIYF.

The V call is TRBV2, the J call TRBJ2-1, with D unclear. CDR3 size: 13 residues. Germline V gives CDR1 SNHLY, CDR2 FYNNEI. The V gene lost 5 bases and the J gene lost 1 base, with 6 bases spanning the gap. This CDR3 is CASSMLSYNEQFF. CDR3 sequence (DNA): TGTGCCAGCAGTATGCTATCCTACAATGAGCAGTTCTTC.